Included here is one TCR beta chain sequence, with context. This entry belongs to a study of CD8 T cells in Susac syndrome. CDR1 SGHNT and CDR2 YYREEE come from the germline V gene (reference sequence). The V end lost 5 bases, the J end lost 0 bases, and 11 bases lay between the germline ends. The CDR3 is 14 amino acids. The T cells that were sequenced for TCR beta were CD8+ and CD4+ cells from blood. Reverse transcription of roughly 0.5 to 1 ug RNA used random hexamers. TCRdb fed the immunoSEQ multiplex PCR reads into MiXCR, producing one record per CDR3 protein. The sample holds under 200,000 distinct CDR3 sequences, 94% seen once.

The receptor was isolated from a human donor with Susac syndrome. The chain links TRBV5-4 to TRBJ1-2; D is possibly TRBD1 (5 bases). The sample taken for sequencing was CD4+ T cells from PBMCs. CDR3 sequence reads: CASRIQEANYGYTF. The CDR3 DNA reads TGTGCCAGCAGAATACAGGAAGCTAACTATGGCTACACCTTC.